The 27 T cell receptor beta chains below all came from one sample that was sequenced in a study of T cell responses to AZD1222 COVID-19 vaccine. Profiling relied on immunoSEQ multiplex PCR, and the TCRdb table lists in-frame clones only, not all of them. This sample yields 100,000 to 150,000 clones, of which about 86% are seen a single time; roughly 12% belongs to the top ten. This sample comprised peripheral blood, obtained on day 0 of AZD1222 vaccination. The receptors were sampled from an adult in good health.

This chain joins TRBV10-3 and TRBJ2-2; 16 bases line up with TRBD2. CDR3 length: 16 amino acids. Germline V gene lookup returns CDR1 ENHRY and CDR2 SYGVKD. Losses at the gene ends were 4 bases for V and 6 bases for J; bases not matched to a gene: 2. The CDR3 region is CAISAGTSGGAGELFF. The CDR3 region has the DNA TGTGCCATCAGTGCCGGGACTAGCGGGGGGGCCGGGGAGCTGTTTTTT.

The genes are TRBV7-2 and TRBJ1-6, with a tentative D call TRBD1 (6 bases). The ends were cut back, 1 base at V and 3 bases at J, with 7 bases in the middle. The CDR3 is 15 residues long. Germline V gives CDR1 SGHTA, CDR2 FQGNSA. The CDR3 region is CASSLEGGYNSPLHF. As DNA, the CDR3 is TGTGCCAGCAGCTTAGAGGGGGGCTATAATTCACCCCTCCACTTT.

The chain recombines TRBV29-1 with TRBJ2-3; a possible D gene is TRBD2 (6 bases). The CDR3 length is 15 residues. Germline CDR1 is SQVTM and CDR2 is ANQGSEA. V was cut by 2 bases and J by 2 bases, with 14 bases left in between. CDR3 DNA sequence: TGCAGCGTTGAAAGGGGTGGGAGGTTCACAGATACGCAGTATTTT. Translating gives CSVERGGRFTDTQYF.

The rearrangement links TRBV6-5 to TRBJ1-2; D is unclear. CDR1 and CDR2 (germline): MNHEY, SVGAGI. V shed 2 bases and J shed 4 bases, with 14 bases lying between them. The CDR3 loop spans 15 amino acids. Here the CDR3 DNA reads TGTGCCAGCAGTTACAGGGCGCCCCTTAGCTATGGCTACACCTTC. Protein sequence: CASSYRAPLSYGYTF.

The J gene is TRBJ1-2, the V gene TRBV28; D may be TRBD1 (5 bases). CDR3 length: 14 amino acids. V was trimmed by 6 bases and J by 3 bases, leaving 14 bases between them. The germline V gene has CDR1 MDHEN and CDR2 SYDVKM. CDR3 region: CASSTGQVHYGYTF. CDR3 coding DNA: TGTGCCAGCAGCACGGGGCAGGTTCACTATGGCTACACCTTC.

The genes are TRBV5-4 and TRBJ2-3, with a tentative D call TRBD1 (6 bases). V dropped 3 bases and J dropped 7 bases, with 12 bases sitting between them. The CDR3 length is 13 residues. Germline values: CDR1 SGHNT, CDR2 YYREEE (reference sequence). In nucleotides, the CDR3 is TGTGCCAGCAGCTACCAAGGACAGAATACGCAGTATTTT. This codes for CASSYQGQNTQYF.

CDR3 nucleotide sequence: TGTGCCAGCAGCTTAACAGGTTACAATGAGCAGTTCTTC. Protein sequence: CASSLTGYNEQFF. J is TRBJ2-1 and V is TRBV5-4; tentatively, D is TRBD1 (5 bases). The germline V gene encodes CDR1 SGHNT and CDR2 YYREEE (reference sequence). Trimming left V 2 bases short and J 4 bases short, with 7 bases between. CDR3 size: 13 residues.

The chain has TRBV5-8 and TRBJ2-1; the match to TRBD2 covers 7 bases. The germline V gene encodes CDR1 SGHTS and CDR2 YDEGEE. V was pared by 0 bases and J by 9 bases, with 9 bases of the junction left unmatched. CDR3 length equals 15 residues. The CDR3, as DNA: TGTGCCAGCAGCTTGGGGACTAGTTCGTCTAGTGAGCAGTTCTTC. Encoded protein: CASSLGTSSSSEQFF.

The chain is built from TRBV2 and TRBJ2-7; 7 bases map to TRBD1. Germline V gene sequence: CDR1 SNHLY, CDR2 FYNNEI. J was trimmed by 6 bases and V by 6 bases; bases with no gene match: 5. This CDR3 contains 12 residues. The CDR3 nucleotides read TGTGCCAGCAGAAGGGACAGCGGCGAGCAGTACTTC. Protein sequence: CASRRDSGEQYF.

The V call is TRBV4-1, the J call TRBJ2-2; either TRBD1 or TRBD2 may supply D (5 bases each). The CDR3 totals 19 residues. V was trimmed by 1 base and J by 2 bases, leaving 20 bases between them. Germline loops: CDR1 MGHRA, CDR2 YSYEKL. Here the CDR3 reads CASSQVPRDLSRNTGELFF. The DNA for the CDR3 is TGCGCCAGCAGCCAAGTCCCCCGGGACCTCTCACGTAACACCGGGGAGCTGTTTTTT.

The chain carries TRBV2 and TRBJ1-2; tentative D call: TRBD1 (5 bases). Trimming removed 4 bases at V and 1 base at J, with 10 bases between. The germline gives CDR1 SNHLY, CDR2 FYNNEI. CDR3 length equals 14 residues. The DNA for the CDR3 is TGTGCCAGCAGTGTACAGGAATTTAACTATGGCTACACCTTC. Its translation is CASSVQEFNYGYTF. The full variable domain, in which reference TRBV2 and TRBJ1-2 provide the parts outside the CDR3, is EPEVTQTPSHQVTQMGQEVILRCVPISNHLYFYWYRQILGQKVEFLVSFYNNEISEKSEIFDDQFSVERPDGSNFTLKIRSTKLEDSAMYFCASSVQEFNYGYTFGSGTRLTVV.

The chain recombines TRBV3-1 (or the pseudogene TRBV3-2) with TRBJ2-1; the match to TRBD2 covers 8 bases. V lost 0 bases to trimming and J lost 9 bases; unmatched junction nucleotides: 7. From germline, CDR1 is LGHDT and CDR2 YNNKEL (reference sequence). CDR3 length: 15 amino acids. The CDR3 DNA reads as TGTGCCAGCAGCCAAGATAGGATAGCGGGACGTGAGCAGTTCTTC. Amino acids: CASSQDRIAGREQFF.

The chain uses TRBV6-5 and TRBJ2-7; D call uncertain. This CDR3 contains 13 residues. The V and J ends lost 5 bases and 2 bases respectively, with 10 bases between them. Germline loops: CDR1 MNHEY, CDR2 SVGAGI. CDR3 coding DNA: TGTGCCAGCAGTCTCGGCCCAACCTACGAGCAGTACTTC. This gives the protein CASSLGPTYEQYF.

This rearrangement joins TRBV4-2 to TRBJ2-7, with a tentative D call TRBD1 (6 bases). The germline V gene encodes CDR1 LGHNA and CDR2 YNFKEQ. Trimming stripped 3 bases from V and 0 bases from J, with 12 bases between. This CDR3 spans 15 amino acids. The CDR3 sequence: CASSQDETGSYEQYF. The CDR3, as DNA: TGTGCCAGCAGCCAGGATGAGACAGGCTCCTACGAGCAGTACTTC.

The J gene is TRBJ1-3, the V gene TRBV28; 7 nucleotides align to TRBD1. V lost 7 bases, J lost 0 bases, and 15 bases stayed unmatched. Per the germline V gene, CDR1 is MDHEN and CDR2 is SYDVKM. There are 18 residues in the CDR3. CDR3 protein: CASTKERGLFLSGNTIYF. The CDR3 DNA is TGTGCCAGCACCAAGGAGAGGGGGCTATTCCTCTCTGGAAACACCATATATTTT.

This chain uses TRBV27 with TRBJ2-7; 7 bases match TRBD1. V was pared by 7 bases and J by 6 bases, with 18 bases of the junction left unmatched. CDR3 size: 16 residues. The germline CDR1 and CDR2 sequences are MNHEY and SMNVEV (reference sequence). CDR3 nucleotides: TGTGCCAGCACCCTCCACCGAGGGACAGACTCTCGCGAGCAGTACTTC. Translation: CASTLHRGTDSREQYF.

The rearrangement uses TRBV25-1 and TRBJ1-6; possibly TRBD1 for D (5 bases). Looked up from germline, CDR1 is MGHDK and CDR2 is SYGVNS. The CDR3 has 17 residues. Deletions cut 4 bases from V and 0 bases from J, with 13 bases between. CDR3 nucleotide sequence: TGTGCCAGCAGTGTTGGGGGGTTGAACTCCTATAATTCACCCCTCCACTTT. Its translation: CASSVGGLNSYNSPLHF.

The CDR3 here is CASSATGAMNTEAFF. DNA of the CDR3: TGTGCCAGCAGCGCTACAGGGGCAATGAACACTGAAGCTTTCTTT. The chain has TRBV7-3 and TRBJ1-1; 7 bases are shared with TRBD1. Losses at the gene ends were 5 bases for V and 0 bases for J; bases not matched to a gene: 6. Germline V gives CDR1 SGHTA, CDR2 FQGTGA. This CDR3 region has 15 residues.

The chain recombines TRBV9 with TRBJ1-1; the D is unclear. The CDR3 is made up of 15 amino acids. V gave up 1 base and J gave up 4 bases, with 14 bases separating them. Looked up from germline, CDR1 is SGDLS and CDR2 is YYNGEE. The CDR3 nucleotides read TGTGCCAGCAGCGTATTCTCGGGCCGGAGCACTGAAGCTTTCTTT. Residues: CASSVFSGRSTEAFF.

The chain employs TRBV29-1 and TRBJ2-7, with TRBD1 matching 8 bases. In germline, CDR1 is SQVTM, CDR2 ANQGSEA. The junction had 11 bases not matched to a gene; V was cut back by 7 bases and J by 3 bases. The CDR3 consists of 14 residues. DNA for the CDR3: TGCAGCGCCAAATCGGACAGGGCTATCTACGAGCAGTACTTC. Translated: CSAKSDRAIYEQYF.

This chain connects TRBV7-2 to TRBJ2-7; D is unresolved. Germline CDR1 SGHTA, CDR2 FQGNSA. The CDR3 has 14 residues. V lost 1 base to trimming and J lost 0 bases, with 7 bases between them. CDR3 amino acids: CASSLEASSYEQYF. The CDR3 DNA reads as TGTGCCAGCAGCTTAGAAGCAAGCTCCTACGAGCAGTACTTC.

The CDR3 here is CASSFGGNYGYTF. The CDR3 DNA follows: TGTGCCAGCAGCTTCGGGGGGAACTATGGCTACACCTTC. J is TRBJ1-2 and V is TRBV25-1; the D gene is possibly TRBD1 (5 bases). The CDR3 is made up of 13 amino acids. The V gene lost 6 bases and the J gene lost 2 bases, with 10 bases spanning the gap. Germline CDR1 reads MGHDK; CDR2 reads SYGVNS.

The gene calls are TRBV3-1 (or the pseudogene TRBV3-2) and TRBJ2-7; 11 nucleotides match TRBD1. Germline V gene sequence: CDR1 LGHDT, CDR2 YNNKEL (reference sequence). J gave up 5 bases and V 0 bases, and 9 bases lay outside the gene matches. The CDR3 length is 17 residues. CDR3 nucleotide sequence: TGTGCCAGCAGCCAAGAATATTCGTGGGGACAGGGGGACGAGCAGTACTTC. Translation gives CASSQEYSWGQGDEQYF.

The rearrangement links TRBV27 to TRBJ1-1; TRBD1 is a possible D gene (6 bases). Germline lookup yields CDR1 MNHEY and CDR2 SMNVEV (reference sequence). The CDR3 has 14 residues. With 6 bases removed from V and 1 base from J, the gap between germline ends came to 12 bases. CDR3 sequence (DNA): TGTGCCAGCAGCATACTGGGACAGAACACTGAAGCTTTCTTT. This translates into CASSILGQNTEAFF.

The V gene is TRBV5-1, the J gene TRBJ2-7; D remains ambiguous. Trimming pared 4 bases from V and 1 base from J, leaving 12 bases between. The germline V gene has CDR1 SGHRS and CDR2 YFSETQ. The CDR3 has 14 residues. The CDR3 DNA sequence: TGCGCCAGCAGCGCACACCATGGTTCCTACGAGCAGTACTTC. It encodes CASSAHHGSYEQYF.

The gene calls are TRBV6-6 and TRBJ1-2; weak D call: TRBD1 (6 bases). The CDR3 is 15 residues long. CDR1 is MNHNY and CDR2 is SVGAGI in the germline V gene (reference sequence). Trimming stripped 2 bases from V and 8 bases from J, with 18 bases between. CDR3 loop: CASSYDGTPTMGYTF. The CDR3 nucleotides are TGTGCCAGCAGTTACGATGGGACACCTACTATGGGCTACACCTTC.

The chain is built from TRBV28 and TRBJ1-4; TRBD1 matches at 8 bases. J was trimmed by 7 bases and V by 6 bases; bases with no gene match: 10. This CDR3 spans 15 amino acids. Per the germline V gene, CDR1 is MDHEN and CDR2 is SYDVKM. DNA for the CDR3: TGTGCCAGCAGGGGACCGGACAGGGCGGGTGAAAAACTGTTTTTT. Translated: CASRGPDRAGEKLFF.